The present T cell receptor (beta chain) was sequenced within a study of graft-versus-host responses after intestinal transplantation. Overall study findings and caveats: Patients with graft-donor T cell macrochimerism had high graft-versus-host to host-versus-graft clonal ratios in allografts. The study associated peak circulating GvH clone levels with early post-transplant HvG declines.

The V gene end was trimmed by 3 bases and the J gene end by 4 bases; junction bases not matched to a gene: 10. The CDR3 has 16 amino acids. CDR1 is SNHLY, CDR2 FYNNEI, per germline. Details on this clone: Its target is unknown.

Measured with immunoSEQ multiplex PCR; TCRdb has only the in-frame clones, and not every one. Seen here are 50,000 to 80,000 clones, around nine tenths observed once, and the top ten hold about 1.7%. V is TRBV2 and J is TRBJ2-3, with TRBD1 identical over 7 bases. This receptor was taken from a human donor who was the organ donor for an intestinal transplant. The sequencing here drew on unstimulated CD8+ T cells sorted from spleen or lymph node cells, taken before transplant. The CDR3 region is CASSDWSPRGSDTQYF. CDR3 bases: TGTGCCAGCAGTGATTGGTCCCCCAGGGGGTCAGATACGCAGTATTTT.